The rows below give T cell receptor beta chains drawn from one sample of a study of blood T cell repertoires in COVID-19. The assay was immunoSEQ multiplex PCR, and TCRdb's table has in-frame clones only and misses some. The sample contains about 59,000 clones, over 70% of which appear only once. The specimen was peripheral blood. All receptors derive from a woman in her forties or fifties with active or convalescent COVID-19. The CDR3 runs from the conserved cysteine through the conserved F or W. A D gene is named only where the DNA matches it firmly. The size field is filled for only some rows; it gives once, few, many or a size class.

>TRBV18|few|NA|TRBJ2-2
TGTGCCAGCTCACATGGACAGACCACCGGGGAGCTGTTTTTT
CASSHGQTTGELFF
>TRBV7-6|NA|TRBD2|TRBJ2-3
TGTGCCAGCAGCTTAACATTGCTAGCGGGAAAAAGCACAGATACGCAGTATTTT
CASSLTLLAGKSTDTQYF
>TRBV5-1|NA|TRBD1|TRBJ1-1
TGCGCCAGCAGCAAGACAGGGGGCTCCTCCGAAGCTTTCTTT
CASSKTGGSSEAFF
>TRBV6-5|NA|TRBD1|TRBJ1-1
TGTGCCAGCAGTCCCGGGACAGCGAACACTGAAGCTTTCTTT
CASSPGTANTEAFF
>TRBV4-1|NA|NA|TRBJ2-3
TGCGCCAGCAGCCCCCTCGGGATCGGAGGCACAGATACGCAGTATTTT
CASSPLGIGGTDTQYF
>TRBV7-9|NA|TRBD2|TRBJ2-1
TGTGCCAGCAGCCTGACTAGCGGGGGGAACAATGAGCAGTTCTTC
CASSLTSGGNNEQFF
>TRBV27|NA|TRBD2|TRBJ2-3
TGTGCCAGCAGTGCCCCGGGACTAGCGGGGTTCTTAGGAACAGATACGCAGTATTTT
CASSAPGLAGFLGTDTQYF
>TRBV18|NA|NA|TRBJ1-4
TGTGCCAGCTCACTGACGGGAGGAACTAATGAAAAACTGTTTTTT
CASSLTGGTNEKLFF
>TRBV28|NA|TRBD1|TRBJ1-6
TGTGCCAGCAGTTTATCGGGGACAGGAGTATCACCCCTCCACTTT
CASSLSGTGVSPLHF
>TRBV5-4|few|TRBD2|TRBJ2-2
TGTGCCAGCAGCTTTGGCGGGAGTGGTACCGGGGAGCTGTTTTTT
CASSFGGSGTGELFF
>TRBV6-5|NA|TRBD1|TRBJ2-5
TGTGCCAGCAGTTACAGGGGGCGCGAGACCCAGTACTTC
CASSYRGRETQYF
>TRBV30|NA|TRBD1|TRBJ2-7
TGTGCCTGCCACGGACAGGGGGCGACCGAGCAGTACTTC
CACHGQGATEQYF
>TRBV5-1|NA|TRBD1|TRBJ2-7
TGCGCCAGCAGCGTATCGGGACAGGAAATCTACGAGCAGTACTTC
CASSVSGQEIYEQYF
>TRBV3-1/TRBV3-2|NA|TRBD1|TRBJ2-2
TGTGCCAGCAGCCAACAGGGGGCCTACACCGGGGAGCTGTTTTTT
CASSQQGAYTGELFF
>TRBV6-6|NA|TRBD1|TRBJ2-5
TGTGCCAGCAGTAACCTTCGGACAGGGGGAGGAGAGACCCAGTACTTC
CASSNLRTGGGETQYF
>TRBV7-2|NA|NA|TRBJ1-1
TGTGCCAGCAGCCCACAGGCCCAAGTTGAAGCTTTCTTT
CASSPQAQVEAFF
>TRBV19|NA|NA|TRBJ2-6
TGTGCCAGTAGTATGGACAGGCGGGGGGCTGGGGCCAACGTCCTGACTTTC
CASSMDRRGAGANVLTF
>TRBV18|once|TRBD2|TRBJ2-7
TGTGCCAGCTCACCCCGGGTTCGGCTAGCGGGAGGATTATACGAGCAGTACTTC
CASSPRVRLAGGLYEQYF
>TRBV11-1|once|TRBD2|TRBJ2-1
TGTGCCAGCAGCTTCCGAGGACTAGGTTACAATGAGCAGTTCTTC
CASSFRGLGYNEQFF
>TRBV7-2|NA|TRBD2|TRBJ2-7
TGTGCCAGCAGCTTAGGGTGGGAGGGCCTCGAGCAGTACTTC
CASSLGWEGLEQYF
>TRBV2|NA|TRBD1|TRBJ2-7
TGTGCCAGCAGTGAGCTTGGACAGGGGATTGTGGTGCAGTACTTC
CASSELGQGIVVQYF
>TRBV7-6|many|NA|TRBJ1-6
TGTGCCAGCAGCTCCGTTGGCGGATCACCCCTCCACTTT
CASSSVGGSPLHF
>TRBV10-1|NA|TRBD1|TRBJ2-7
TGCGCCAGCAGTGAGTACAGGGGGTCCTCCTACGAGCAGTACTTC
CASSEYRGSSYEQYF
>TRBV30|NA|NA|TRBJ1-1
TGTGCCTGGAGTGGGACAGTCCCGAACACTGAAGCTTTCTTT
CAWSGTVPNTEAFF
>TRBV27|once|NA|TRBJ2-3
TGTGCCAGCAGTTTACAGGGGCAAGATACGCAGTATTTT
CASSLQGQDTQYF
>TRBV14|NA|NA|TRBJ2-5
TGTGCCAGCAGCCAAGATCTGCGAGCCTCGCCCCAGTACTTC
CASSQDLRASPQYF
>TRBV2|NA|TRBD1|TRBJ2-1
TGTGCCAGTGACAGGGGGCGTTACAATGAGCAGTTCTTC
CASDRGRYNEQFF
>TRBV6-4|NA|TRBD2|TRBJ2-3
TGTGCCAGCAGTGACTCGACGACTAGCGGGAGAAAAGGAGATACGCAGTATTTT
CASSDSTTSGRKGDTQYF
>TRBV4-1|NA|TRBD1|TRBJ1-5
TGCGCCAGCAGCCAGGGGCAGGGGGGCAATCAGCCCCAGCATTTT
CASSQGQGGNQPQHF
>TRBV24-1|NA|TRBD1|TRBJ1-1
TGTGCCACCAGGGACAGGGCCCAATCTGAAGCTTTCTTT
CATRDRAQSEAFF
>TRBV24-1|NA|NA|TRBJ1-4
TGTGCCACCAGTGGAGGAAAGGTTAACCAGTTTAATGAAAAACTGTTTTTT
CATSGGKVNQFNEKLFF
>TRBV5-5|NA|TRBD1|TRBJ2-6
TGTGCCAGCAGCATGGCCGGGACAGGGGTAGCTGGGGCCAACGTCCTGACTTTC
CASSMAGTGVAGANVLTF